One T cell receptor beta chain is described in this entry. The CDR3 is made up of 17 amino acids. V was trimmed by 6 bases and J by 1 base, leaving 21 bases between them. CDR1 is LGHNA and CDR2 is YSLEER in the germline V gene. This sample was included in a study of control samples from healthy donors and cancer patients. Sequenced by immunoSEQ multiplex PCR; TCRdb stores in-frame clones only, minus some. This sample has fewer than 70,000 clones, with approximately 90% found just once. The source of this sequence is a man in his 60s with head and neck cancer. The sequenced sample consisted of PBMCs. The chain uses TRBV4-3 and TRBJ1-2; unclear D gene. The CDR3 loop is CASRPTVASVINYGYTF. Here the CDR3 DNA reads TGCGCCAGCAGACCTACCGTCGCATCTGTGATTAACTATGGCTACACCTTC.